These 14 T cell receptor beta chains came from one sample sequenced in a study of shared clonotypes between healthy human individuals. TCRdb keeps only in-frame clones here, not all; method: immunoSEQ multiplex PCR. The table has about 560,000 clones, around 78% seen once. The sequenced sample consisted of PBMCs. The origin of the receptors is a woman aged 35 to 49 in good health. Some clones in this sample may be carry-over from other donors' samples.

The V gene is TRBV6-6, the J gene TRBJ2-7; tentatively, D is TRBD2 (6 bases). From germline, CDR1 is MNHNY and CDR2 SVGAGI (reference sequence). Trimming removed 6 bases from V and 5 bases from J, with 14 bases in between. This CDR3 is 13 amino acids long. Here the CDR3 DNA reads TGTGCCAGCAGCACACGGGGCGGGGACGAGCAGTACTTC. Its protein is CASSTRGGDEQYF.

The gene calls are TRBV25-1 and TRBJ1-4; 9 bases fit TRBD1. CDR3 length equals 15 residues. J gave up 6 bases and V 5 bases, and 7 bases lay outside the gene matches. From germline, CDR1 is MGHDK and CDR2 SYGVNS. The CDR3 spells CASSNSGQGYEKLFF. The CDR3 DNA reads as TGTGCCAGCAGTAACTCGGGACAGGGATATGAAAAACTGTTTTTT.

In its sample, this clone was seen once. The rearrangement links TRBV29-1 to TRBJ2-7; 7 bases fit TRBD1. Germline CDR1 and CDR2: SQVTM and ANQGSEA. The CDR3 length is 13 residues. V was pared by 6 bases and J by 3 bases, with 8 bases of the junction left unmatched. The CDR3 DNA reads TGCAGCGTGCACGGTGGGGACAGCTACGAGCAGTACTTC. Translated, it gives CSVHGGDSYEQYF.

V and J are TRBV29-1 and TRBJ2-5; D unresolved. The tail of the sequence fits TRBJ2-7 better, so the J call may be wrong. The CDR3 loop spans 13 amino acids. Germline V gene sequence: CDR1 SQVTM, CDR2 ANQGSEA. Here the CDR3 DNA reads TGCAGCGTTCGCGAACGTGGGAACTACGAGCAGTACTTC. It translates to CSVRERGNYEQYF.

The V call is TRBV11-2, the J call TRBJ2-5; 8 bases fit TRBD2. CDR1 and CDR2 (germline): SGHAT, FQNNGV. There are 16 residues in the CDR3. Trimming cost V 1 base and J 5 bases; bases outside gene matches: 9. In DNA form, the CDR3 reads TGTGCCAGCAGCTTAGGAGCGGGAGCCCTTCGGGAGACCCAGTACTTC. This translates into CASSLGAGALRETQYF.

This clone was detected a few times. The rearrangement joins TRBV2 to TRBJ2-1; 14 bases fit TRBD2. The CDR3 runs 15 residues. V trimming: 6 bases; J trimming: 9 bases; junction bases outside the gene matches: 7. The germline gives CDR1 SNHLY, CDR2 FYNNEI. The CDR3 is CASRLTSGRASEQFF. CDR3 DNA sequence: TGTGCCAGCAGGTTGACTAGCGGGAGGGCCAGTGAGCAGTTCTTC.

The CDR3 DNA follows: TGTGCCAGCAGTCGATACAGGGCTGGAGAAGCTACGCAGTATTTT. Translating it yields CASSRYRAGEATQYF. The chain uses TRBV28 and TRBJ2-3; weak D call: TRBD1 (6 bases). The CDR3 spans 15 residues. The germline V and J ends were trimmed by 5 bases and 8 bases, with 20 bases remaining between them. Germline V lookup: CDR1 MDHEN, CDR2 SYDVKM.

For the CDR3, the DNA is TGTGCCAGCAGCTTGGTTAGGGGGCCTGGAAACACCATATATTTT. It yields the protein CASSLVRGPGNTIYF. The chain couples TRBV5-8 to TRBJ1-3; TRBD1 agrees at 7 bases. V gave up 0 bases and J gave up 2 bases; unmatched junction bases: 2. Germline V gene lookup returns CDR1 SGHTS and CDR2 YDEGEE. The CDR3 runs 15 residues.

This rearrangement joins TRBV5-1 to TRBJ2-4, with D possibly matching TRBD2 (5 bases). Germline values: CDR1 SGHRS, CDR2 YFSETQ. Trimming took 3 bases from V and 1 from J, leaving 11 bases between them. The CDR3 runs 15 residues. CDR3 protein: CASSSVGVAKNIQYF. CDR3 bases: TGCGCCAGCAGCTCCGTCGGGGTCGCCAAAAACATTCAGTACTTC.

The J gene is TRBJ1-1, the V gene TRBV5-4; 7 bases fit TRBD1. Germline V lookup: CDR1 SGHNT, CDR2 YYREEE (reference sequence). J was trimmed by 6 bases and V by 4 bases; bases with no gene match: 9. CDR3 length: 14 residues. The CDR3 is CASSPNRGVAEAFF. CDR3 coding DNA: TGTGCCAGCAGCCCAAACAGGGGAGTAGCTGAAGCTTTCTTT.

This clone was observed a single time. J is TRBJ2-2 and V is TRBV19, with D possibly matching TRBD2 (5 bases). There are 15 residues in the CDR3. Germline lookup yields CDR1 LNHDA and CDR2 SQIVND (reference sequence). The ends were cut back, 7 bases at V and 5 bases at J, with 17 bases in the middle. The CDR3 DNA is TGTGCCAGTACAGTGCGAGGGAGCTTAACCGGGGAGCTGTTTTTT. It is translated as CASTVRGSLTGELFF.

This chain connects TRBV15 to TRBJ2-7, with 10 bases fitting TRBD1. From germline, CDR1 is LNHNV and CDR2 YYDKDF (reference sequence). The CDR3 runs 16 residues. J was trimmed by 2 bases and V by 0 bases; bases with no gene match: 4. CDR3 nucleotides: TGTGCCACCAGCAGAGATGGAGGGACAGGGGCCTACGAGCAGTACTTC. Protein sequence: CATSRDGGTGAYEQYF.

This chain joins TRBV28 and TRBJ2-1, with 12 bases aligning to TRBD2. This CDR3 is 14 amino acids long. Germline V CDR1 and CDR2: MDHEN, SYDVKM. Unmatched junction bases numbered 8, after V lost 11 bases and J lost 6 bases. The CDR3 loop reads CAGRLAGGVNEQFF. DNA of the CDR3: TGTGCCGGACGGCTAGCGGGAGGGGTCAATGAGCAGTTCTTC.

The chain combines TRBV28 with TRBJ2-2; possible D gene TRBD1, 5 bases. Trimming removed 5 bases at V and 6 bases at J, with 13 bases between. This CDR3 has 14 residues. The V gene's germline CDR1 is MDHEN and CDR2 SYDVKM. The CDR3 spells CASSISLGPGELFF. The CDR3 nucleotides read TGTGCCAGCAGTATAAGTCTGGGGCCCGGGGAGCTGTTTTTT.